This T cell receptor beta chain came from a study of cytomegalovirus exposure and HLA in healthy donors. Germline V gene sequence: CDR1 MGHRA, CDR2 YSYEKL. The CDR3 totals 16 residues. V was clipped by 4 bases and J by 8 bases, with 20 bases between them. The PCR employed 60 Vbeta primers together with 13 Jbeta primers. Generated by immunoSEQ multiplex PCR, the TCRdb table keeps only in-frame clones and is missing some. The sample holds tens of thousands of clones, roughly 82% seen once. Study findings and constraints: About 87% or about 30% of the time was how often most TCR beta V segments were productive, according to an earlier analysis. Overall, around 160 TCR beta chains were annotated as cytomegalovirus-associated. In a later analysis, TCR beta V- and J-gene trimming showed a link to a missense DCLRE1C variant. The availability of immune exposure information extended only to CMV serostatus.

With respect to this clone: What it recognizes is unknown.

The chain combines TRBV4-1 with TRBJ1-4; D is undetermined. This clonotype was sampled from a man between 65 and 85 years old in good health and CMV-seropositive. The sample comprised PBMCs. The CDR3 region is CASSPVPRQPGEKLFF. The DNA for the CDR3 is TGCGCCAGCAGCCCGGTACCCCGGCAGCCGGGGGAAAAACTGTTTTTT.